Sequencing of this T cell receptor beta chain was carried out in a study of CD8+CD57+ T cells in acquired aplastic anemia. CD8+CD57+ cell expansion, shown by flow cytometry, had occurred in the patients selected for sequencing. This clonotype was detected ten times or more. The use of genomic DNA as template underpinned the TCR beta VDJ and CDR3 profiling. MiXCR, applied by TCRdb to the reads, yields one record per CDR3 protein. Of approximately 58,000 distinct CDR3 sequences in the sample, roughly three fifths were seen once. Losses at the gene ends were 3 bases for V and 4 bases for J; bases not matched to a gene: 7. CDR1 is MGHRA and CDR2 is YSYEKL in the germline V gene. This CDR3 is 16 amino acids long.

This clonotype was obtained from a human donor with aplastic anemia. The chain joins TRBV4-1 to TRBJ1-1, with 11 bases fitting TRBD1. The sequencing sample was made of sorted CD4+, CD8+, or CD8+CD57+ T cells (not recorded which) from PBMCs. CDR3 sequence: CASSHPPGTGGTEAFF. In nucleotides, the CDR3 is TGCGCCAGCAGCCATCCCCCTGGGACAGGGGGCACTGAAGCTTTCTTT.